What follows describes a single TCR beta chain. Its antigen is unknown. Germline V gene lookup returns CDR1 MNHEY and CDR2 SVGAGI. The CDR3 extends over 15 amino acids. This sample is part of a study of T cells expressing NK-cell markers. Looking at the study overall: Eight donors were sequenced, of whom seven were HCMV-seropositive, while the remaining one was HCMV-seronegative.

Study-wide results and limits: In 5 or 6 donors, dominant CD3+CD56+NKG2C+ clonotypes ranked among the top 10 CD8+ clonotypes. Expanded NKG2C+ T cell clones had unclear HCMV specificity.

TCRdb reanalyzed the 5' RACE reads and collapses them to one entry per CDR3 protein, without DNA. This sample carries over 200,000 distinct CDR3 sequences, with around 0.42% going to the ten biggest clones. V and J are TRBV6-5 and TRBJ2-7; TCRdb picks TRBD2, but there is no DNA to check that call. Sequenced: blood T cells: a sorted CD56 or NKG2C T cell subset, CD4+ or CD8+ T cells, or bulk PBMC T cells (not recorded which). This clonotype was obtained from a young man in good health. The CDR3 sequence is CASATTSGRIVEQYF.